Presented here are 32 T cell receptor beta chains from one specimen sequenced in a study of tumor-infiltrating lymphocytes in primary liver carcinoma. cDNA specific to TCR beta was made from approximately 0.55 ug of total RNA, with a constant-region primer employed for priming. Three nested multiplex PCR rounds, a slightly modified ARM-PCR method, built the TCR beta libraries. Running ten to eleven cycles apiece, the first two PCR rounds relied on TRBV1-TRBV30 forward primers together with a C-beta reverse primer. TCRdb processed the multiplex PCR reads anew with MiXCR; each CDR3 protein has one entry. The sample holds about 330,000 distinct CDR3 sequences, about 65% seen once. Germline DNA was also extracted, while the blood RNA originated from unsorted whole blood. Source material: peripheral blood. All receptors derive from a man between 35 and 55 years old with primary liver carcinoma and hepatitis B virus infection.

This clonotype was counted at least ten times. The V and J genes are TRBV10-3 and TRBJ1-6; D perhaps matches TRBD1 (5 bases). The V gene lost 3 bases and the J gene lost 6 bases, with 21 bases spanning the gap. Germline-derived CDR1 and CDR2 are ENHRY and SYGVKD. The CDR3 totals 18 residues. The CDR3 loop reads CAISDLLIRDGINSPLHF. The CDR3 coding sequence is TGTGCCATCAGTGATTTGCTCATCCGGGACGGAATTAATTCACCCCTCCACTTT.

The chain couples TRBV4-1 to TRBJ2-3; 13 positions match TRBD2. V was pared by 2 bases and J by 2 bases, with 13 bases of the junction left unmatched. This CDR3 contains 20 residues. Germline assignment: CDR1 MGHRA and CDR2 YSYEKL. CDR3 in amino acids: CASSQPAGLAGMSDTDTQYF. The CDR3 DNA reads as TGCGCCAGCAGCCAACCTGCGGGACTAGCGGGAATGTCTGACACAGATACGCAGTATTTT.

Note on this clonotype: The junction shows a germline mismatch at one end, possibly a read error. The chain joins TRBV11-2 to TRBJ2-1; TRBD2 is a possible D gene (5 bases). Germline V gene lookup returns CDR1 SGHAT and CDR2 FQNNGV. The CDR3 has 10 amino acids. CDR3 DNA: TGTACCAGCGGCTCCCATGAGCAGTTCTTC. Amino acids: CTSGSHEQFF.

The chain uses TRBV7-2 and TRBJ2-1; TRBD2 matches at 9 bases. The J segment lost 7 bases and the V segment lost 2 bases, leaving 9 bases of the junction unmatched. Germline V CDR1 and CDR2: SGHTA, FQGNSA. The CDR3 length is 16 residues. The chain's CDR3 is CASSLYRGRAGNEQFF. CDR3 nucleotides: TGTGCCAGCAGCTTATATCGCGGGAGGGCCGGAAATGAGCAGTTCTTC.

As regards this clonotype: In this CDR3 the conserved last residue, phenylalanine or tryptophan, is missing, so a read error is likely. The J gene is TRBJ2-7, the V gene TRBV11-2, with TRBD2 matching over 7 bases. CDR3 size: 13 residues. The ends lost 10 bases at V and 0 bases at J; junction bases unmatched: 6. Germline lookup yields CDR1 SGHAT and CDR2 FQNNGV. CDR3 region: CATKGLNSYEQYL. Here the CDR3 DNA reads TGTGCCACCAAGGGACTAAACTCCTACGAGCAGTACCTC.

This clonotype occurred many times. The chain is built from TRBV6-5 and TRBJ2-3; a possible D gene is TRBD2 (5 bases). Germline V gene sequence: CDR1 MNHEY, CDR2 SVGAGI. Trimming took 6 bases from V and 13 from J, leaving 20 bases between them. The CDR3 has 13 residues. CDR3 amino acids: CASRQVEAAREYF. The CDR3 DNA reads TGTGCCAGCAGACAAGTGGAGGCAGCGAGGGAGTATTTT.

A remark on this clonotype: One junction end disagrees with the germline gene, perhaps due to a read error. The gene calls are TRBV11-2 and TRBJ2-3; the D gene is possibly TRBD1 (6 bases). CDR3 length equals 19 residues. Germline-derived CDR1 and CDR2 are SGHAT and FQNNGV. In DNA, the CDR3 is TGCGCCAGCAACCTCACATCAGTACAGGGATTGTTGAGCACAGATACGCAGTATTTT. The encoded protein is CASNLTSVQGLLSTDTQYF.

In the case of this clonotype: This clone may be a read error of a much larger clone one base away. This sequence joins TRBV14 and TRBJ2-2; no clear D gene. In germline, CDR1 is SGHDN, CDR2 FVKESK. The CDR3 sequence is 14 residues long. In nucleotides, the CDR3 is TGTGCCGGCAGCCGGCGACCGAACACCGGGGAGCTGTTTTTT. Translated, it gives CAGSRRPNTGELFF.

With respect to this clonotype: The junction departs from the called germline gene at one end, perhaps through a read error. This chain links TRBV7-9 with TRBJ2-3; D unresolved. CDR1 is SEHNR and CDR2 is FQNEAQ in the germline V gene (reference sequence). The CDR3 spans 15 residues. CDR3 region: CASSLNVEETDTQYF. As DNA, the CDR3 is TGTGCCAGCAGCTTAAATGTAGAGGAAACAGATACGCAGTATTTC.

Points on this clonotype: A much larger clone lies a single base off, so this may be a read error. This chain connects TRBV7-8 to TRBJ2-5, with TRBD1 identical over 9 bases. Germline V gene data show CDR1 as SGHVS and CDR2 as FQNEAQ. There are 14 residues in the CDR3. CDR3 DNA: TGTGCCAGCAGCCCGGGGACAGGGCAAGAGGCCCAGTACTTC. This codes for CASSPGTGQEAQYF. Full variable domain (outside the CDR3, taken from reference TRBV7-8 and TRBJ2-5): GAGVSQSPRYKVAKRGQDVALRCDPISGHVSLFWYQQALGQGPEFLTYFQNEAQLDKSGLPSDRFFAERPEGSVSTLKIQRTQQEDSAVYLCASSPGTGQEAQYFGPGTRLLVL.

As to this clonotype: An end of the junction does not agree with germline; a read error may underlie this. The J gene is TRBJ2-2, the V gene TRBV12-3 or TRBV12-4; D may be TRBD1 or TRBD2 (5 bases each). This CDR3 spans 11 amino acids. CDR3 DNA sequence: TGTGCCAGCACCCGCACCAGGGAGCAGTTTTTT. It translates to CASTRTREQFF.

This clonotype showed up many times. As DNA, the CDR3 is TGTGCCAGCAGCCAAGGAAGAGACACCCGAGAGACCCAGTACTTC. This codes for CASSQGRDTRETQYF. The rearrangement joins TRBV6-5 to TRBJ2-5; D call uncertain. Deletions cut 6 bases from V and 4 bases from J, with 18 bases between. The length of the CDR3 is 15 residues. Germline V gene sequence: CDR1 MNHEY, CDR2 SVGAGI.

Only a few counts were recorded for this clonotype. The chain employs TRBV12-3 or TRBV12-4 and TRBJ1-3; D unclear. The CDR3 runs to 14 residues. Trimming took 3 bases from V and 1 from J, leaving 7 bases between them. The CDR3 coding sequence is TGTGCCAGCAGTTTGTGGCAGTCTGGAAACACCATATATTTT. Translation: CASSLWQSGNTIYF.

In its sample, this clonotype was seen many times. The chain recombines TRBV6-2 or TRBV6-3 with TRBJ2-1; D is possibly TRBD1 (6 bases). The V end was cut by 5 bases, the J end by 8 bases, with 13 bases between. CDR1 is MNHEY, CDR2 SVGEGT, per germline. The length of the CDR3 is 13 residues. The CDR3 spells CASSPRGADEQFF. CDR3 bases: TGTGCCAGCAGTCCCAGGGGTGCCGATGAGCAGTTCTTC.

Worth noting for this clonotype: It may be a read error: a sequence one base away is much more abundant. V and J are TRBV5-4 and TRBJ2-5, with D uncertain. The CDR3 runs to 12 residues. Germline V gene data show CDR1 as SGHNT and CDR2 as YYREEE (reference sequence). The CDR3 coding sequence is TGTGCCAGCAGCTTGCCACAAGGGACCCAGTACTTC. It translates to CASSLPQGTQYF.

This clonotype was seen ten or more times. This sequence joins TRBV14 and TRBJ2-5, with D perhaps assigned TRBD1 or TRBD2 (6 bases each). This CDR3 contains 12 residues. V lost 9 bases, J lost 2 bases, and 10 bases lay in between. Germline CDR1 reads SGHDN; CDR2 reads FVKESK. The CDR3 region has the DNA TGTGCCAGGACTAGGGGGCAAGAGACCCAGTACTTC. Translating gives CARTRGQETQYF. Filled out from reference TRBV14 and TRBJ2-5, the complete variable domain reads EAGVTQFPSHSVIEKGQTVTLRCDPISGHDNLYWYRRVMGKEIKFLLHFVKESKQDESGMPNNRFLAERTGGTYSTLKVQPAELEDSGVYFCARTRGQETQYFGPGTRLLVL.

This sequence joins TRBV10-1 and TRBJ2-1; D may match TRBD1 or TRBD2 (5 bases each). CDR1 is WNHNN, CDR2 SYGVQD, per germline (reference sequence). This CDR3 is 15 amino acids long. V gave up 2 bases and J gave up 2 bases, with 10 bases separating them. CDR3 protein: CASSEGEGTYNEQFF. CDR3 bases: TGCGCCAGCAGTGAGGGAGAGGGGACCTACAATGAGCAGTTCTTC.

This clonotype was seen ten or more times. V usage is TRBV5-5 and J usage is TRBJ1-1, with D unresolved. Germline lookup yields CDR1 SGHKS and CDR2 YYEKEE (reference sequence). V lost 4 bases and J lost 4, with 8 bases in between. The length of the CDR3 is 12 residues. In DNA form, the CDR3 reads TGTGCCAGCAGCCCGACAACCACTGAAGCTTTCTTT. This sequence encodes CASSPTTTEAFF.

Turning to this clonotype: Germline is not matched at one junction end, which may reflect a read error. The chain employs TRBV11-2 and TRBJ2-6; no firm D call. The length of the CDR3 is 14 residues. CDR1 and CDR2 (germline): SGHAT, FQNNGV. CDR3 region: CTSTSSSGSNVLTF. CDR3 nucleotides: TGTACCAGCACGTCCTCATCTGGGTCCAACGTCCTGACTTTC.

Regarding this clonotype: At one of its ends the junction is not consistent with the germline gene, which may arise from a read error. V and J are TRBV5-1 and TRBJ1-4; 8 nucleotides line up with TRBD1. The V gene's germline CDR1 is SGHRS and CDR2 YFSETQ. The CDR3 sequence is 14 residues long. Here the CDR3 DNA reads TGCGCCATCAGCTTACAGGGGGCTAATGAAAAACTGTTTTTT. Translation: CAISLQGANEKLFF.

As regards this clonotype: The conserved final phenylalanine or tryptophan is absent from the CDR3, which likely points to a read error. The chain has TRBV6-6 and TRBJ1-1; a weak D match, TRBD1 (5 bases). V lost 0 bases and J lost 1, with 9 bases in between. Looked up from germline, CDR1 is MNHNY and CDR2 is SVGAGI (reference sequence). This CDR3 contains 15 residues. CDR3 loop: CASSYSSQGNTEAFL. CDR3 nucleotides: TGTGCCAGCAGTTACTCATCCCAGGGGAACACTGAAGCTTTCTTA.

On this clonotype itself: A much larger clone differs from this one at a single base, so this may be a read error. The chain links TRBV6-2 or TRBV6-3 to TRBJ1-4, with D perhaps matching TRBD1 (6 bases). In germline, CDR1 is MNHEY, CDR2 SVGEGT. Deletions cut 0 bases from V and 7 bases from J, with 15 bases between. The CDR3 totals 16 residues. The DNA for the CDR3 is TGTGCCAGCAGTTACTCGATGGCTGACAGGACTGAAAAACTGTTTTTT. Residues: CASSYSMADRTEKLFF.

The chain is built from TRBV13 and TRBJ1-2; D gene uncertain. Trimming pared 1 base from V and 11 bases from J, leaving 11 bases between. Germline V gene lookup returns CDR1 PRHDT and CDR2 FYEKMQ (reference sequence). The CDR3 has 12 residues. The DNA for the CDR3 is TGTGCCAGCAGCTTAGAGGCAGGAGATTACACCTTC. This encodes CASSLEAGDYTF.

About this clonotype itself: A much larger clonotype is one base distant, so this may be a read error. V usage is TRBV6-1 and J usage is TRBJ2-3, with D perhaps matching TRBD2 (5 bases). The CDR3 sequence is 16 residues long. The germline gives CDR1 MNHNS, CDR2 SASEGT. In nucleotides, the CDR3 is TGTACCAGCAGTGAAGGTGCCTGGCGGGTCACAGATACGCAGTATTTT. Its protein product is CTSSEGAWRVTDTQYF.

This clonotype has only a few counts. The rearrangement joins TRBV28 to TRBJ2-1; 7 bases align to TRBD2. The CDR3 has 15 amino acids. Germline loops: CDR1 MDHEN, CDR2 SYDVKM. V shed 5 bases and J 8 bases; nucleotides not matched to a gene: 12. CDR3 protein: CASSAQTSRNDEQFF. Here the CDR3 DNA reads TGTGCCAGCAGTGCTCAGACTAGCAGGAACGATGAGCAGTTCTTC.

This chain joins TRBV6-6 and TRBJ2-7, with D uncertain. Germline values: CDR1 MNHNY, CDR2 SVGAGI (reference sequence). There are 22 residues in the CDR3. The germline V and J ends were trimmed by 5 bases and 7 bases, with 42 bases remaining between them. The CDR3: CASSDFLIGRRGPVEKVHEQYF. The DNA for the CDR3 is TGTGCCAGCAGTGACTTCTTGATCGGCAGGAGAGGACCCGTGGAAAAGGTCCATGAGCAGTACTTC.

This clonotype came up many times. V is TRBV29-1 and J is TRBJ1-2, with no clear D. The germline V gene has CDR1 SQVTM and CDR2 ANQGSEA. V lost 4 bases and J lost 8, with 26 bases in between. CDR3 length: 16 amino acids. The CDR3, as DNA: TGCAGCGTTGCCTTAGGCCCTTATGGTCGGAAAGGAGGCTACACCTTC. Translation: CSVALGPYGRKGGYTF.

On this clonotype: The limits of the CDR3 on the DNA are not certain, so only TCRdb's listed CDR3 is given. The chain uses TRBV6-1 and TRBJ2-6; whether TRBD1, the table's D call, matches the DNA was not checked. The CDR3 adds up to 20 amino acids, both ends counted. Germline V gives CDR1 MNHNS, CDR2 SASEGT. The CDR3 sequence is CASSEEFTRDWGSGANVPTF.

With regard to this clonotype: A single base separates this from a much larger clone, so it may be a read error. The CDR3 carries no conserved terminal phenylalanine or tryptophan, so it likely arises from a read error. The chain recombines TRBV5-5 with TRBJ1-1; no clear D gene. Germline lookup yields CDR1 SGHKS and CDR2 YYEKEE (reference sequence). The CDR3 covers 17 residues. V dropped 2 bases and J dropped 2 bases, with 19 bases sitting between them. This CDR3 is CASSFWQTRLGNTEAFL. The CDR3 DNA sequence: TGTGCCAGCAGCTTTTGGCAGACCCGGTTGGGAAACACTGAAGCTTTCCTT.

Of note for this clonotype: A clone one base away is much larger, so this may be a read error. The chain joins TRBV12-3 or TRBV12-4 to TRBJ1-1; D is ambiguous. The ends were cut back, 6 bases at V and 3 bases at J, with 11 bases in the middle. The CDR3 consists of 13 residues. CDR3 coding DNA: TGTGCCAGCAGCCCCCAGTGGGACACTGAAGCTTTCTTT. It is translated as CASSPQWDTEAFF.

With respect to this clonotype: A read error may be the cause here, since a much bigger clone is one base away. CDR3 bases: TGCAGCGTTGTTTCGGGGGATGAGATCCAGTACTTC. It encodes CSVVSGDEIQYF. The chain employs TRBV29-1 and TRBJ2-5; D is possibly TRBD2 (6 bases). Germline V gene data show CDR1 as SQVTM and CDR2 as ANQGSEA. The CDR3 runs to 12 residues.

As regards this clonotype: A much larger clone is a single base away; this may be a read error. V usage is TRBV6-2 or TRBV6-3 and J usage is TRBJ2-5; 9 positions agree with TRBD2. This CDR3 region has 13 residues. The germline CDR1 and CDR2 sequences are MNHEY and SVGEGT. CDR3 sequence reads: CASSPTSGQTQNF. CDR3 nucleotide sequence: TGTGCCAGCAGTCCAACTAGCGGGCAGACCCAGAACTTC.